One sample yielded the 32 T cell receptor beta chains listed below, sequenced in a study of siplizumab effects on memory and regulatory T cells. The assay was immunoSEQ multiplex PCR, and TCRdb's table has in-frame clones only and misses some. The table lists roughly 92,000 clones, about 95% of them singletons. The sequenced sample was non-Treg CD4+ T cells sorted from blood. The receptors come from a human donor in good health.

The chain couples TRBV12-5 to TRBJ2-5; D possibly corresponds to TRBD2 (6 bases). Germline CDR1 reads LGHNT; CDR2 reads FRNRAP. CDR3 length: 16 amino acids. Trimming pared 3 bases from V and 7 bases from J, leaving 21 bases between. The CDR3 region is CASGFTMGRGFGTQYF. DNA for the CDR3: TGTGCTAGTGGTTTCACTATGGGACGGGGGTTCGGGACCCAGTACTTC.

J is TRBJ1-1 and V is TRBV7-2, with D uncertain. V lost 0 bases and J 7 bases, leaving 9 bases between the germline ends. The CDR3 is 13 residues long. Germline V lookup: CDR1 SGHTA, CDR2 FQGNSA. The CDR3 DNA reads TGTGCCAGCAGCTTAGCGAAGGCTATTGAAGCTTTCTTT. Residues: CASSLAKAIEAFF. The entire variable domain, with the rest obtained from reference TRBV7-2 and TRBJ1-1, is as follows: GAGVSQSPSNKVTEKGKDVELRCDPISGHTALYWYRQSLGQGLEFLIYFQGNSAPDKSGLPSDRFSAERTGGSVSTLTIQRTQQEDSAVYLCASSLAKAIEAFFGQGTRLTVV.

This chain connects TRBV30 to TRBJ1-4; D ambiguous. Germline CDR1 and CDR2: GTSNPN and SVGIG (reference sequence). This CDR3 region has 18 residues. V shed 2 bases and J shed 0 bases, with 19 bases lying between them. CDR3 in DNA: TGTGCCTGGAGTTCATTTTATCACGGAGCTGCAACTAATGAAAAACTGTTTTTT. Translating it yields CAWSSFYHGAATNEKLFF. Full variable domain (rest looked up from reference TRBV30 and TRBJ1-4): SQTIHQWPATLVQPVGSPLSLECTVEGTSNPNLYWYRQAAGRGLQLLFYSVGIGQISSEVPQNLSASRPQDRQFILSSKKLLLSDSGFYLCAWSSFYHGAATNEKLFFGSGTQLSVL.

In this sample, this clone turned up once. The chain carries TRBV18 and TRBJ2-7; D is undetermined. This CDR3 region has 13 residues. The V gene's germline CDR1 is KGHSH and CDR2 LQKENI. V was shortened by 2 bases and J by 1 base, with 6 bases between the two germline ends. CDR3 coding DNA: TGTGCCAGCTCACCAGTCACTTCCTACGAGCAGTACTTC. Its protein product is CASSPVTSYEQYF.

The rearrangement joins TRBV5-1 to TRBJ2-2; D gene uncertain. Trimming shortened V by 5 bases and J by 2 bases, and 13 bases separated the two germline ends. This CDR3 region has 15 residues. The germline gives CDR1 SGHRS, CDR2 YFSETQ. Here the CDR3 reads CASSSTAANTGELFF. CDR3 DNA sequence: TGCGCCAGCAGTTCCACAGCCGCAAACACCGGGGAGCTGTTTTTT.

The rearrangement links TRBV7-8 to TRBJ2-1, with 11 positions matching TRBD2. The CDR3 is 15 amino acids. The V and J ends lost 3 bases and 7 bases, in that order; junction bases with no gene match: 5. Per the germline V gene, CDR1 is SGHVS and CDR2 is FQNEAQ. CDR3 in amino acids: CASSFSLAGENEQFF. The CDR3 DNA reads TGTGCCAGCAGCTTTTCACTAGCGGGAGAAAATGAGCAGTTCTTC.

The chain has TRBV5-1 and TRBJ1-2; 7 bases agree with TRBD1. Unmatched junction bases numbered 11, after V lost 3 bases and J lost 0 bases. The germline CDR1 and CDR2 sequences are SGHRS and YFSETQ. The CDR3 spans 17 residues. CDR3 region: CASSSATGLTANYGYTF. The CDR3 region has the DNA TGCGCCAGCAGCTCGGCGACAGGGCTAACCGCTAACTATGGCTACACCTTC.

The rearrangement joins TRBV11-2 to TRBJ2-2; D unclear. Per germline, CDR1 SGHAT and CDR2 FQNNGV. The CDR3 runs 13 residues. V gave up 2 bases and J gave up 5 bases, with 6 bases separating them. The CDR3 protein is CASSLQQTGELFF. The DNA of the CDR3 is TGTGCCAGCAGCTTACAACAGACCGGGGAGCTGTTTTTT.

On this clone itself: Other DNA sequences in this specimen translate into the identical CDR3. The V and J genes are TRBV14 and TRBJ2-1, with TRBD1 matching 8 bases. The V segment lost 4 bases and the J segment 3 bases; nucleotides outside the gene matches: 5. This CDR3 spans 15 amino acids. Germline V gene lookup returns CDR1 SGHDN and CDR2 FVKESK. This chain's CDR3 is CASSPRQGSYNEQFF. DNA for the CDR3: TGTGCCAGCAGCCCCCGACAGGGGAGCTACAATGAGCAGTTCTTC.

V is TRBV25-1 and J is TRBJ1-5; tentative D call: TRBD1 (5 bases). V lost 3 bases to trimming and J lost 3 bases, with 6 bases between them. The length of the CDR3 is 13 residues. CDR1 and CDR2 from the germline V gene are MGHDK and SYGVNS. The CDR3 coding sequence is TGTGCCAGCAGTGACAGGGTCAATCAGCCCCAGCATTTT. Translating gives CASSDRVNQPQHF.

This clone showed up just a few times. J is TRBJ2-5 and V is TRBV14; a possible D gene is TRBD2 (5 bases). Trimming shortened V by 5 bases and J by 4 bases, and 23 bases separated the two germline ends. CDR3 length: 17 residues. Germline CDR1 SGHDN, CDR2 FVKESK. CDR3 protein: CASSYEGTAWAGETQYF. Written as DNA, the CDR3 is TGTGCCAGCAGCTACGAGGGTACAGCATGGGCAGGAGAGACCCAGTACTTC. The whole variable domain, remainder taken from reference TRBV14 and TRBJ2-5, is EAGVTQFPSHSVIEKGQTVTLRCDPISGHDNLYWYRRVMGKEIKFLLHFVKESKQDESGMPNNRFLAERTGGTYSTLKVQPAELEDSGVYFCASSYEGTAWAGETQYFGPGTRLLVL.

This clone was picked up one time. The chain joins TRBV5-1 to TRBJ1-4; D is undetermined. V lost 4 bases and J 6 bases, leaving 19 bases between the germline ends. There are 16 residues in the CDR3. CDR1 and CDR2 (germline): SGHRS, YFSETQ. The CDR3 DNA reads as TGCGCCAGCAGCCGCGAACCACCAATGGGGTATGAAAAACTGTTTTTT. It yields the protein CASSREPPMGYEKLFF.

In its sample, this clone was seen once. The V and J genes are TRBV7-3 and TRBJ2-7, with TRBD2 identical over 8 bases. V shed 1 base and J 1 base; nucleotides not matched to a gene: 18. The CDR3 runs 20 residues. Germline V CDR1 and CDR2: SGHTA, FQGTGA. The CDR3 sequence: CASSLSPAIGGGGHSYEQYF. The DNA for the CDR3 is TGTGCCAGCAGCTTAAGCCCAGCGATAGGTGGCGGGGGGCATTCCTACGAGCAGTACTTC.

The chain couples TRBV5-1 to TRBJ2-5; possible D gene TRBD2, 5 bases. This CDR3 spans 15 amino acids. With 3 bases removed from V and 5 bases from J, the gap between germline ends came to 17 bases. Germline V gene lookup returns CDR1 SGHRS and CDR2 YFSETQ. The CDR3 region is CASSSQGGPGETQYF. CDR3 bases: TGCGCCAGCAGCTCCCAAGGCGGGCCGGGGGAGACCCAGTACTTC.

The rearrangement joins TRBV11-2 to TRBJ2-1; D perhaps matches TRBD2 (5 bases). The germline V gene has CDR1 SGHAT and CDR2 FQNNGV. The CDR3 contains 18 residues. Trimming took 1 base from V and 9 from J, leaving 25 bases between them. The CDR3 loop is CASSLGFSGPRGGFEQFF. The CDR3 coding sequence is TGTGCCAGCAGCTTAGGGTTTTCTGGGCCCCGGGGTGGATTTGAGCAGTTCTTC.

The rearrangement links TRBV30 to TRBJ1-4; the D is unclear. Trimming took off 0 bases at V and 4 bases at J, with 9 bases between the two ends. Germline CDR1 and CDR2: GTSNPN and SVGIG (reference sequence). There are 14 residues in the CDR3. The CDR3 region has the DNA TGTGCCTGGAGTGTACGGAGGAGTAATGAAAAACTGTTTTTT. Translated, it gives CAWSVRRSNEKLFF.

The CDR3 DNA reads as TGTGCCTGGAGTGGACAGGGAGGGCGGTCACCCCTCCACTTT. It translates to CAWSGQGGRSPLHF. V is TRBV30 and J is TRBJ1-6; 7 positions agree with TRBD1. Germline values: CDR1 GTSNPN, CDR2 SVGIG (reference sequence). This CDR3 has 14 amino acids. V shed 1 base and J 10 bases; nucleotides not matched to a gene: 7.

J is TRBJ2-2 and V is TRBV7-3; 14 positions match TRBD2. J lost 7 bases, V lost 4 bases, and 11 bases had no gene match. This CDR3 has 18 amino acids. Germline V gene data show CDR1 as SGHTA and CDR2 as FQGTGA. Here the CDR3 DNA reads TGTGCCAGCAGCTCGACCCCGGGACTAGCGGGAGAGGGCGGGGAGCTGTTTTTT. This translates into CASSSTPGLAGEGGELFF.

This chain links TRBV28 with TRBJ2-6; D is uncertain. Trimming shortened V by 3 bases and J by 4 bases, and 16 bases separated the two germline ends. The CDR3 contains 17 residues. Germline V gene data show CDR1 as MDHEN and CDR2 as SYDVKM. As DNA, the CDR3 is TGTGCCAGCAGTTTCGGCCGGCCCGATTCAGGGGCCAACGTCCTGACTTTC. As protein: CASSFGRPDSGANVLTF.

The chain couples TRBV6-5 to TRBJ2-7, with TRBD1 as a possible D gene (5 bases). V was cut by 8 bases and J by 2 bases, with 10 bases left in between. CDR3 length equals 12 residues. CDR1 and CDR2 (germline): MNHEY, SVGAGI. The chain's CDR3 is CASSRVPYEQYF. The CDR3 nucleotides read TGTGCCAGCTCCAGGGTGCCCTACGAGCAGTACTTC.

J is TRBJ1-3 and V is TRBV4-2, with TRBD1 identical over 7 bases. The CDR3 consists of 13 residues. V lost 8 bases to trimming and J lost 4 bases; unmatched junction nucleotides: 5. The germline gives CDR1 LGHNA, CDR2 YNFKEQ. The CDR3 DNA sequence: TGTGCCAGCGCAAAGGACAGGGGAAACACCATATATTTT. Translating it yields CASAKDRGNTIYF.

This chain uses TRBV4-2 with TRBJ2-5; D unresolved. Germline loops: CDR1 LGHNA, CDR2 YNFKEQ. V was shortened by 0 bases and J by 1 base, with 15 bases between the two germline ends. This CDR3 region has 17 residues. CDR3 sequence reads: CASSQDRADGTQETQYF. The CDR3 nucleotides read TGTGCCAGCAGCCAAGATAGGGCGGACGGAACCCAAGAGACCCAGTACTTC.

This clone has just one count. The genes are TRBV29-1 and TRBJ2-1; maybe TRBD2 (6 bases). Germline loops: CDR1 SQVTM, CDR2 ANQGSEA. There are 14 residues in the CDR3. V dropped 4 bases and J dropped 6 bases, with 16 bases sitting between them. CDR3 DNA: TGCAGCGTTGGCGGGGCGGACAAAGGCAATGAGCAGTTCTTC. It translates to CSVGGADKGNEQFF.

The V gene is TRBV7-9, the J gene TRBJ1-5; a possible D gene is TRBD1 (6 bases). V was shortened by 5 bases and J by 1 base, with 15 bases between the two germline ends. CDR1 and CDR2 (germline): SEHNR, FQNEAQ (reference sequence). The length of the CDR3 is 16 residues. CDR3 sequence reads: CASSAEPDRSNQPQHF. The CDR3 nucleotides are TGTGCCAGCAGCGCGGAACCGGACAGAAGCAATCAGCCCCAGCATTTT. The full variable domain, with the rest looked up from reference TRBV7-9 and TRBJ1-5, is DTGVSQNPRHKITKRGQNVTFRCDPISEHNRLYWYRQTLGQGPEFLTYFQNEAQLEKSRLLSDRFSAERPKGSFSTLEIQRTEQGDSAMYLCASSAEPDRSNQPQHFGDGTRLSIL.

This chain joins TRBV28 and TRBJ2-5; D perhaps matches TRBD2 (5 bases). The V gene's germline CDR1 is MDHEN and CDR2 SYDVKM. The V and J ends lost 3 bases and 2 bases respectively, with 25 bases between them. The CDR3 has 19 amino acids. The CDR3 coding sequence is TGTGCCAGCAGTTTGAGGAGCCGGAGGTTACCGGATCCTCAAGAGACCCAGTACTTC. This gives the protein CASSLRSRRLPDPQETQYF.

V usage is TRBV29-1 and J usage is TRBJ2-3; TRBD1 matches 8 bases. The CDR3 runs 18 residues. The germline V gene encodes CDR1 SQVTM and CDR2 ANQGSEA. The V segment lost 5 bases and the J segment 2 bases; nucleotides outside the gene matches: 18. The CDR3 loop is CSVSWTGSSLRSTDTQYF. The DNA for the CDR3 is TGCAGCGTTTCCTGGACAGGGTCGTCTCTAAGGTCCACAGATACGCAGTATTTT.

The CDR3, as DNA: TGTGCCAGCAGCTTCTATCAGACTAGCGGGAACAATGAGCAGTTCTTC. Its translation is CASSFYQTSGNNEQFF. The gene calls are TRBV11-2 and TRBJ2-1; TRBD2 matches at 11 bases. This CDR3 spans 16 amino acids. Unmatched junction bases numbered 6, after V lost 3 bases and J lost 5 bases. CDR1 and CDR2 (germline): SGHAT, FQNNGV.

This chain links TRBV27 with TRBJ1-2, with no clear D. Germline V CDR1 and CDR2: MNHEY, SMNVEV (reference sequence). Trimming cost V 3 bases and J 5 bases, with 13 bases left between them. This CDR3 has 14 amino acids. The CDR3, as DNA: TGTGCCAGCAGTTTGATGGGAGGGTCGTATGGCTACACCTTC. This sequence encodes CASSLMGGSYGYTF.

In this sample, this clone turned up a few times. The chain uses TRBV7-9 and TRBJ2-7; 9 nucleotides align to TRBD2. The germline V gene encodes CDR1 SEHNR and CDR2 FQNEAQ (reference sequence). The trim removed 2 bases at V and 3 bases at J, leaving 11 bases unmatched. The CDR3 extends over 17 amino acids. The CDR3 spells CASSLQKLGLALYEQYF. The CDR3 bases are TGTGCCAGCAGCTTACAGAAACTCGGACTAGCGCTCTACGAGCAGTACTTC.

The V gene is TRBV15, the J gene TRBJ2-7, with TRBD1 identical over 7 bases. The ends lost 4 bases at V and 7 bases at J; junction bases unmatched: 7. The CDR3 extends over 13 amino acids. In germline, CDR1 is LNHNV, CDR2 YYDKDF (reference sequence). The DNA for the CDR3 is TGTGCCACCAGCATAAGGGGGCTGGGGGAGCAGTACTTC. Translated: CATSIRGLGEQYF.

The CDR3 sequence: CASKGPRTDTQYF. The CDR3 DNA sequence: TGCGCCAGCAAGGGACCTCGCACAGATACGCAGTATTTT. This chain uses TRBV5-1 with TRBJ2-3, with D perhaps being TRBD1 or TRBD2 (5 bases each). Per the germline V gene, CDR1 is SGHRS and CDR2 is YFSETQ. There are 13 residues in the CDR3. V was trimmed by 6 bases and J by 1 base, leaving 9 bases between them.

This rearrangement joins TRBV7-8 to TRBJ2-7, with D tentatively TRBD1 or TRBD2 (5 bases each). V shed 5 bases and J shed 2 bases, with 13 bases lying between them. The CDR3 contains 14 residues. The V gene's germline CDR1 is SGHVS and CDR2 FQNEAQ. CDR3 protein: CASSAWDQTYEQYF. Written as DNA, the CDR3 is TGTGCCAGCAGCGCCTGGGACCAGACCTACGAGCAGTACTTC.